The sequence of this T cell receptor beta chain was determined in a study of T cell responses to AZD1222 COVID-19 vaccine. The study, taken as a whole, reports: Spike-specific TCR breadth and depth went up after people got two AZD1222 doses. The donors showed a predominance of white British ancestry and of females, with possible underestimation of clonal diversity. Unmutated variant regions reportedly attract nearly half of all spike-specific TCRs.

This table comes from immunoSEQ multiplex PCR, and its TCRdb copy is limited to in-frame clones, with some not included. The sample holds 90,000 to 100,000 clones, around 85% seen once. The trim removed 4 bases at V and 3 bases at J, leaving 5 bases unmatched. The CDR3 has 15 amino acids. The germline V gene encodes CDR1 MGHDK and CDR2 SYGVNS. In the case of this clone: The antigen is not known.

The genes are TRBV25-1 and TRBJ2-2, with 7 bases fitting TRBD2. The sequences come from peripheral blood, collected 28 days after the second AZD1222 dose. The origin of this receptor is an adult who received the AZD1222 COVID-19 vaccine. The CDR3 loop is CASSGPGLHTGELFF. In DNA, the CDR3 is TGTGCCAGCAGTGGACCGGGACTACACACCGGGGAGCTGTTTTTT.